This T cell receptor (beta chain) was identified during a study of regulatory T cells in long-lasting Graves disease. Arm-PCR of CDR3 regions with iRepertoire HTBI primers generated TCR beta libraries. Each CDR3 protein gets one entry after TCRdb re-called the multiplex PCR reads with MiXCR. The sample has 350,000 to 550,000 distinct CDR3 sequences, about a sixth seen once. Germline CDR1 MNHEY, CDR2 SVGAGI. The CDR3 extends over 14 amino acids. Trimming left V 0 bases short and J 6 bases short, with 12 bases between. As to time point: newly diagnosed GD, antithyroid drugs for less than 3 months. PBMC-derived RNA was used for the TCR library. This clonotype was found many times. Another study also made use of these data, one on T cells in Graves' hyperthyroidism and ophthalmopathy.

The receptor's source is a woman aged 18-29 years with Graves disease. This chain uses TRBV6-5 with TRBJ2-7, with a weak D call TRBD2 (6 bases). The material was peripheral blood mononuclear cells (PBMCs), obtained at new diagnosis, from a patient treated with antithyroid drugs. CDR3 in amino acids: CASSYSSGGVEQYF. The CDR3 nucleotides read TGTGCCAGCAGTTACTCGAGCGGAGGGGTCGAGCAGTACTTC.